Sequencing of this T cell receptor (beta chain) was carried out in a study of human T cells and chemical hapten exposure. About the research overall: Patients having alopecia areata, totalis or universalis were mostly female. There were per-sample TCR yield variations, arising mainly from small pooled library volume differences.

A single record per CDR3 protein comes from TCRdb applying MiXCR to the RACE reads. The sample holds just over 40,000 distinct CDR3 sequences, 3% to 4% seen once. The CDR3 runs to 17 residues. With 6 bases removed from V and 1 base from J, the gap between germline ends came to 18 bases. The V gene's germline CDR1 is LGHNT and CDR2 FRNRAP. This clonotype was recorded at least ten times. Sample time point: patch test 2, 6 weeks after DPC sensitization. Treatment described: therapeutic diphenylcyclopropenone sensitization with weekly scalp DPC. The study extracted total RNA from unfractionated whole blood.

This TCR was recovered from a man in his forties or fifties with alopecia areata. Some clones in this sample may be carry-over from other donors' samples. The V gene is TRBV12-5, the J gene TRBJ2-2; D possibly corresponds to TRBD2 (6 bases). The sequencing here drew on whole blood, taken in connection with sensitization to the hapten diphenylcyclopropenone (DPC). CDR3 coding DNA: TGTGCTAGTGGCCTCGTTATGGGGGGTTTGAACACCGGGGAGCTGTTTTTT. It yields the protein CASGLVMGGLNTGELFF.